The 26 T cell receptor beta chains given below trace back to one sample, sequenced in a study of T cells in Graves' hyperthyroidism and ophthalmopathy. It was RNA transcripts that yielded the amplified TCR beta CDR3 regions. The HTBI set primed first-round TCR CDR3 RT-PCR. TCRdb redid the calling of the multiplex PCR reads with MiXCR, one entry per CDR3 protein. This table has 690,000 or so distinct CDR3 sequences, under 20% appearing once. Sequencing was carried out using blood. The receptors here all came from a woman aged 45-65 years with Graves' hyperthyroidism that later progressed to Graves' ophthalmopathy.

This clonotype was detected ten times or more. The V and J genes are TRBV12-3 or TRBV12-4 and TRBJ2-1; TRBD2 aligns across 14 bases. The trim removed 6 bases at V and 4 bases at J, leaving 2 bases unmatched. CDR3 size: 15 residues. CDR3 coding DNA: TGTGCCAGCAGCCGACTAGCGGGGGGGTACAATGAGCAGTTCTTC. The encoded protein is CASSRLAGGYNEQFF.

This clonotype was seen more than once but under ten times. The V gene is TRBV20-1, the J gene TRBJ2-1, with 14 nucleotides matching TRBD2. There are 16 residues in the CDR3. V lost 1 base to trimming and J lost 7 bases; unmatched junction nucleotides: 6. The germline V gene encodes CDR1 DFQATT and CDR2 SNEGSKA (reference sequence). The CDR3: CSARVYRTSGGNEQFF. For the CDR3, the DNA is TGCAGTGCTAGAGTTTATCGGACTAGCGGGGGGAATGAGCAGTTCTTC.

The V call is TRBV7-8, the J call TRBJ2-7; D not resolved. Trimming stripped 2 bases from V and 0 bases from J, with 8 bases between. The CDR3 totals 14 residues. The germline CDR1 and CDR2 sequences are SGHVS and FQNEAQ. The CDR3 region has the DNA TGTGCCAGCAGCTTAATAGCCTACTCCTACGAGCAGTACTTC. Protein product: CASSLIAYSYEQYF.

This clonotype was seen repeatedly, ten times or more. V is TRBV18 and J is TRBJ1-5; possibly TRBD1 for D (6 bases). The CDR3 loop spans 13 amino acids. The V gene lost 3 bases and the J gene lost 4 bases, with 7 bases spanning the gap. CDR1 and CDR2 (germline): KGHSH, LQKENI. Here the CDR3 reads CASSPGQNQPQHF. The CDR3 nucleotides are TGTGCCAGCTCACCCGGACAGAATCAGCCCCAGCATTTT.

This clonotype was seen at least ten times. V is TRBV5-1 and J is TRBJ2-7, with 12 nucleotides matching TRBD1. Germline V gene sequence: CDR1 SGHRS, CDR2 YFSETQ. J gave up 7 bases and V 4 bases, and 6 bases lay outside the gene matches. The CDR3 has 14 residues. The CDR3 protein is CASSGGTGGREQYF. In DNA, the CDR3 is TGCGCCAGCAGCGGCGGGACAGGGGGCCGGGAGCAGTACTTC.

This clonotype occurred many times. This chain uses TRBV30 with TRBJ1-3, with a weak D call TRBD1 (5 bases). The germline V and J ends were trimmed by 2 bases and 0 bases, with 11 bases remaining between them. CDR3 length equals 15 residues. CDR1 and CDR2 from the germline V gene are GTSNPN and SVGIG (reference sequence). Written as DNA, the CDR3 is TGTGCCTGGAGTCAGGGAATTACCTCTGGAAACACCATATATTTT. Residues: CAWSQGITSGNTIYF. The entire variable domain, with the rest obtained from reference TRBV30 and TRBJ1-3, is as follows: SQTIHQWPATLVQPVGSPLSLECTVEGTSNPNLYWYRQAAGRGLQLLFYSVGIGQISSEVPQNLSASRPQDRQFILSSKKLLLSDSGFYLCAWSQGITSGNTIYFGEGSWLTVV.

At least ten counts were recorded for this clonotype. The chain recombines TRBV20-1 with TRBJ2-7, with 9 bases identical to TRBD2. Germline assignment: CDR1 DFQATT and CDR2 SNEGSKA (reference sequence). The CDR3 consists of 13 residues. V lost 2 bases, J lost 7 bases, and 6 bases stayed unmatched. The CDR3 coding sequence is TGCAGTGCTAGACTAGCGGGGCGGGAGGAGCAGTACTTC. It yields the protein CSARLAGREEQYF.

This clonotype was observed many times. The V gene is TRBV3-1, the J gene TRBJ1-2; D remains unclear. This CDR3 is built from 12 residues. Germline assignment: CDR1 LGHDT and CDR2 YNNKEL (reference sequence). Trimming took off 1 base at V and 7 bases at J, with 7 bases between the two ends. The CDR3 nucleotides are TGTGCCAGCAGCCAAGGAAGGTTTGGCTACACCTTC. Translation: CASSQGRFGYTF.

This clonotype has only a few counts. The chain is built from TRBV29-1 and TRBJ2-1; D is unclear. The CDR3 has 14 amino acids. The V end lost 0 bases, the J end lost 1 base, and 7 bases lay between the germline ends. Looked up from germline, CDR1 is SQVTM and CDR2 is ANQGSEA. The CDR3 DNA sequence: TGCAGCGTTGAAGATCCGAGTTCCTACAATGAGCAGTTCTTC. This gives the protein CSVEDPSSYNEQFF.

This clonotype was detected many times. The chain recombines TRBV11-2 with TRBJ2-7; D call uncertain. The CDR3 loop spans 17 amino acids. Germline loops: CDR1 SGHAT, CDR2 FQNNGV. V was pared by 2 bases and J by 0 bases, with 17 bases between. The CDR3 DNA reads TGTGCCAGCAGCTTACTTTTGGGCGTCATGGGCTCCTACGAGCAGTACTTC. As protein: CASSLLLGVMGSYEQYF.

A single count supports this clonotype. A much larger clone sits a single nucleotide away, making a read error possible. V and J are TRBV20-1 and TRBJ2-1; D unclear. From germline, CDR1 is DFQATT and CDR2 SNEGSKA (reference sequence). The CDR3 is made up of 13 amino acids. CDR3 loop: CSAPTPGGNEQSF. Written as DNA, the CDR3 is TGCAGTGCTCCGACACCAGGTGGCAATGAGCAGTCCTTC.

Only one count was recorded for this clonotype. A much larger clone sits a single nucleotide away, making a read error possible. The chain couples TRBV3-1 to TRBJ2-5; perhaps TRBD2 as D (6 bases). The CDR3 is made up of 15 amino acids. Germline V gives CDR1 LGHDT, CDR2 YNNKEL (reference sequence). The CDR3 sequence is CTSSQDRLAQETQYF. The CDR3 region has the DNA TGTACCAGCAGCCAAGATAGGCTAGCGCAAGAGACCCAGTACTTC.

The chain links TRBV27 to TRBJ1-4, with D unresolved. Trimming stripped 4 bases from V and 0 bases from J, with 6 bases between. CDR1 MNHEY and CDR2 SMNVEV come from the germline V gene (reference sequence). The CDR3 is made up of 14 amino acids. The CDR3 region is CASSWIPTNEKLFF. The CDR3 nucleotides are TGTGCCAGCAGTTGGATCCCAACTAATGAAAAACTGTTTTTT.

The sample holds a few counts of this clonotype. CDR3 in DNA: TGCGCCAGCAGCTTGGAACAGGGCCCGTATGGCTACACCTTC. This sequence encodes CASSLEQGPYGYTF. The rearrangement links TRBV5-1 to TRBJ1-2; D may be TRBD1 (6 bases). Germline CDR1 SGHRS, CDR2 YFSETQ. The CDR3 extends over 14 amino acids. Trimming left V 0 bases short and J 5 bases short, with 11 bases between.

The sample holds many counts of this clonotype. The chain joins TRBV6-2 or TRBV6-3 to TRBJ1-1; no clear D. The CDR3 totals 14 residues. Germline V gives CDR1 MNHEY, CDR2 SVGEGT. V lost 7 bases to trimming and J lost 1 base, with 13 bases between them. The chain's CDR3 is CASTKGQENTEAFF. The CDR3, as DNA: TGTGCCAGCACCAAAGGTCAGGAGAACACTGAAGCTTTCTTT.

This clonotype was seen repeatedly, ten times or more. The V gene is TRBV6-5, the J gene TRBJ1-5; D unresolved. CDR3 length: 14 amino acids. The V end was cut by 0 bases, the J end by 0 bases, with 3 bases between. Germline CDR1 MNHEY, CDR2 SVGAGI. Written as DNA, the CDR3 is TGTGCCAGCAGTTACTCGGGTAGCAATCAGCCCCAGCATTTT. This sequence encodes CASSYSGSNQPQHF.

This clonotype came up many times. The chain is built from TRBV20-1 and TRBJ1-1; D is perhaps TRBD1 (5 bases). V shed 0 bases and J shed 6 bases, with 14 bases lying between them. This CDR3 is 14 amino acids long. The germline V gene has CDR1 DFQATT and CDR2 SNEGSKA (reference sequence). For the CDR3, the DNA is TGCAGTGCTAGAGATATAAGAGGGGCGGCTGAAGCTTTCTTT. Translating gives CSARDIRGAAEAFF.

This clonotype has only a few counts. The chain links TRBV11-2 to TRBJ2-1; TRBD2 might be the D (6 bases). This CDR3 contains 14 residues. V lost 2 bases, J lost 7 bases, and 12 bases lay in between. CDR1 is SGHAT and CDR2 is FQNNGV in the germline V gene. CDR3 sequence (DNA): TGTGCCAGCAGCTTAAGCATGACTAGTAATGAGCAGTTCTTC. Amino acid sequence: CASSLSMTSNEQFF.

This clonotype was detected ten times or more. The V gene is TRBV28, the J gene TRBJ2-5; 11 bases line up with TRBD1. The trim removed 5 bases at V and 2 bases at J, leaving 7 bases unmatched. CDR3 length equals 16 residues. In germline, CDR1 is MDHEN, CDR2 SYDVKM. CDR3 protein: CASSGLGQGGQETQYF. For the CDR3, the DNA is TGTGCCAGCAGTGGCTTGGGACAGGGGGGTCAAGAGACCCAGTACTTC.

This chain uses TRBV7-3 with TRBJ2-1; D is perhaps TRBD1 (6 bases). This CDR3 comprises 14 residues. Trimming pared 5 bases from V and 7 bases from J, leaving 15 bases between. Germline-derived CDR1 and CDR2 are SGHTA and FQGTGA. CDR3 DNA sequence: TGTGCCAGCAGCCTTTCCGGTACAGGGAATGAGCAGTTCTTC. Protein sequence: CASSLSGTGNEQFF. The whole variable domain, remainder taken from reference TRBV7-3 and TRBJ2-1, is GAGVSQTPSNKVTEKGKYVELRCDPISGHTALYWYRQSLGQGPEFLIYFQGTGAADDSGLPNDRFFAVRPEGSVSTLKIQRTERGDSAVYLCASSLSGTGNEQFFGPGTRLTVL.

This clonotype was counted at least ten times. The CDR3 DNA follows: TGTGCCAGCATTCTAAGCGGGGCGAAGGACAATGAGCAGTTCTTC. Translating it yields CASILSGAKDNEQFF. V is TRBV2 and J is TRBJ2-1; 7 positions agree with TRBD2. The CDR3 contains 15 residues. Per the germline V gene, CDR1 is SNHLY and CDR2 is FYNNEI. Trimming at V came to 7 bases and at J to 5 bases, leaving 11 bases not matched to a gene.

This clonotype appeared a few times. V is TRBV20-1 and J is TRBJ2-5, with TRBD2 matching 9 bases. Germline loops: CDR1 DFQATT, CDR2 SNEGSKA (reference sequence). Losses at the gene ends were 7 bases for V and 5 bases for J; bases not matched to a gene: 11. The CDR3 spans 14 residues. CDR3: CSVAGGPMGETQYF. The CDR3 DNA sequence: TGCAGTGTGGCGGGAGGGCCGATGGGTGAGACCCAGTACTTC.

This chain connects TRBV20-1 to TRBJ1-1, with D unresolved. The CDR3 extends over 13 amino acids. Germline CDR1 and CDR2: DFQATT and SNEGSKA (reference sequence). For the CDR3, the DNA is TGCAGGGCCATCCGTTCGGGTCCCACTGAAGCTTTCTTT. Encoded protein: CRAIRSGPTEAFF.

This sequence joins TRBV10-3 and TRBJ2-3, with 8 bases identical to TRBD2. The CDR3 covers 17 residues. From germline, CDR1 is ENHRY and CDR2 SYGVKD. V lost 8 bases and J lost 5; bases outside the gene matches: 18. The CDR3 nucleotides are TGTGCCATCCGGGAGGGTGAGGTGACGGGCGCGGGAGATACGCAGTATTTT. Its protein product is CAIREGEVTGAGDTQYF.

This clonotype was recorded a few times. This chain links TRBV19 with TRBJ1-6; D unresolved. The CDR3 is 12 residues long. Trimming left V 5 bases short and J 7 bases short, with 6 bases between. CDR1 LNHDA and CDR2 SQIVND come from the germline V gene (reference sequence). CDR3: CASSAWNSPLHF. The CDR3 DNA reads TGTGCCAGTAGTGCGTGGAATTCACCCCTCCACTTT.

There are many counts of this clonotype. The CDR3, as DNA: TGTGCCAGCAGTTTAGCTGGACAGATCTATGGCTACACCTTC. Residues: CASSLAGQIYGYTF. The chain carries TRBV12-3 or TRBV12-4 and TRBJ1-2; tentative D call: TRBD1 (6 bases). This CDR3 region has 14 residues. V lost 0 bases, J lost 4 bases, and 9 bases lay in between.